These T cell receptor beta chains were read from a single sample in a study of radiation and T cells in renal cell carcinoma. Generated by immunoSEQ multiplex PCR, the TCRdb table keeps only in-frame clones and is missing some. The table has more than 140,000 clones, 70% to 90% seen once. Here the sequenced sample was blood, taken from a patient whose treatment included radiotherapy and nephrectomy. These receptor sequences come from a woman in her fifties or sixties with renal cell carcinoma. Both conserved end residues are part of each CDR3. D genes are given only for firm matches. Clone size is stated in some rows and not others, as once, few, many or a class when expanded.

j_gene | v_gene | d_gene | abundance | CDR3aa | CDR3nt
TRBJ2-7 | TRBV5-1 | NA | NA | CASSLAVSSYEQYF | TGCGCCAGCAGCTTGGCCGTCAGTTCCTACGAGCAGTACTTC
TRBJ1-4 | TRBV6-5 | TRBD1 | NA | CASSQRDRHNEKLFF | TGTGCCAGCAGTCAAAGGGACAGACATAATGAAAAACTGTTTTTT
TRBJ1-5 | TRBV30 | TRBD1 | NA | CAWSVLDREGQPQHF | TGTGCCTGGAGTGTCCTTGACAGGGAGGGCCAGCCCCAGCATTTT
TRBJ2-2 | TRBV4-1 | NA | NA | CASSQAMWGGTGELFF | TGCGCCAGCAGCCAAGCGATGTGGGGTGGGACCGGGGAGCTGTTTTTT
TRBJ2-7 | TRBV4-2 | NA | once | CASSQQKGYSYEQYF | TGTGCCAGCAGCCAGCAGAAAGGCTACTCCTACGAGCAGTACTTC
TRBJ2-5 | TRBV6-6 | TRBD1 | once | CASSYDRVETQYF | TGTGCCAGCAGTTACGACAGGGTAGAGACCCAGTACTTC
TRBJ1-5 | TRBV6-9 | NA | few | CASSYWGQQLNQPQHF | TGTGCCAGCAGTTATTGGGGGCAACAACTCAATCAGCCCCAGCATTTT
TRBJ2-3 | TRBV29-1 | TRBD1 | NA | CSVGGTGGGVDTQYF | TGCAGCGTAGGAGGGACAGGGGGCGGGGTAGATACGCAGTATTTT
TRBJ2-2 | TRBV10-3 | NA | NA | CAASGSGQLPNTGELFF | TGTGCCGCCAGTGGATCTGGACAACTTCCGAACACCGGGGAGCTGTTTTTT
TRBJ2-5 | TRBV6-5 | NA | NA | CASSQQSLYQETQYF | TGTGCCAGCAGCCAACAATCTTTGTACCAAGAGACCCAGTACTTC
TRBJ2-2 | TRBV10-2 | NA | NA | CASSASLGELFF | TGCGCCAGCAGCGCCTCTCTCGGGGAGCTGTTTTTT
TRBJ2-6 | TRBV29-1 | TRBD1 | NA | CSAPETGPSGANVLTF | TGCAGCGCCCCCGAGACAGGGCCTTCTGGGGCCAACGTCCTGACTTTC
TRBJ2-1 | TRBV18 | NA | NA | CASSPLSGEDNEQFF | TGTGCCAGCTCACCACTATCCGGGGAGGACAATGAGCAGTTCTTC
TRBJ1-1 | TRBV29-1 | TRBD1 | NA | CSVGDRRNTEAFF | TGCAGCGTTGGGGACAGGCGGAACACTGAAGCTTTCTTT
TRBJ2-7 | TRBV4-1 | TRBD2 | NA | CASSQQLAAPYEQYF | TGCGCCAGCAGCCAACAGCTAGCGGCACCCTACGAGCAGTACTTC
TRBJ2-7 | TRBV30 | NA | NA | CAWATGEGTYEQYF | TGTGCCTGGGCTACAGGCGAAGGGACCTACGAGCAGTACTTC
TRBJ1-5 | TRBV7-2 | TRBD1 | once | CASSHNIGQGSQPQHF | TGTGCCAGCAGCCACAACATCGGACAGGGGAGTCAGCCCCAGCATTTT
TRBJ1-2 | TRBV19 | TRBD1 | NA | CASTKTGAYGYTF | TGTGCCAGTACCAAGACAGGGGCCTATGGCTACACCTTC
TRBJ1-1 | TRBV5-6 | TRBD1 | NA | CASSLPGQGRTEAFF | TGTGCCAGCAGCTTACCCGGACAGGGCCGGACTGAAGCTTTCTTT
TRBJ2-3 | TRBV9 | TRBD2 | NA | CASATPAGEGDTQYF | TGTGCCAGCGCTACGCCAGCGGGAGAAGGAGATACGCAGTATTTT
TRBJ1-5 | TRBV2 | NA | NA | CASSIEGGANQPQHF | TGTGCCAGCAGCATTGAAGGAGGGGCCAATCAGCCCCAGCATTTT
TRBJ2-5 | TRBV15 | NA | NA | CATSRAGSGQETQYF | TGTGCCACCAGCAGAGCAGGTAGCGGACAAGAGACCCAGTACTTC
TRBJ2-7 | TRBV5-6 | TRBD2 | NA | CASSLPSGGAYEQYF | TGTGCCAGCAGCTTACCTAGCGGGGGGGCCTACGAGCAGTACTTC